This TCR beta chain was found in a study of cytomegalovirus exposure and HLA in healthy donors. This CDR3 region has 17 residues. V was clipped by 7 bases and J by 3 bases; unmatched bases: 13. Germline V gene lookup returns CDR1 SNHLY and CDR2 FYNNEI. Primers for the PCR totalled 60 Vbeta and 13 Jbeta. Profiled with immunoSEQ multiplex PCR; TCRdb holds only in-frame clones, not every one. Of roughly 100,000 clones listed, 76% are singletons. The genes are TRBV2 and TRBJ2-4, with TRBD1 matching over 9 bases. Sequenced sample: PBMCs. This TCR was sampled from a man aged 40-49 years in good health and CMV-seropositive. Here the CDR3 reads CASKPQGAQRGKNIQYF. The DNA of the CDR3 is TGTGCCAGCAAACCACAGGGGGCCCAAAGAGGCAAAAACATTCAGTACTTC.